Each of the 21 T cell receptor beta chains below was sequenced from the same sample in a study of blood T cell repertoires in COVID-19. Sequencing was performed with immunoSEQ multiplex PCR; in TCRdb, only in-frame clones are kept and a portion is missing. The sample shows fewer than 250,000 clones, more than 70% of them seen only once. The specimen was peripheral blood. These receptor sequences come from a woman aged 45 to 65 with acute or convalescent COVID-19.

This clone has a handful of counts. The CDR3 is CASSSRTGELFF. The CDR3 region has the DNA TGTGCCAGCAGCTCACGGACCGGGGAGCTGTTTTTT. The chain links TRBV7-8 to TRBJ2-2, with D unresolved. Per germline, CDR1 SGHVS and CDR2 FQNEAQ. Trimming took off 4 bases at V and 5 bases at J, with 5 bases between the two ends. There are 12 residues in the CDR3.

The rearrangement links TRBV7-2 to TRBJ2-7, with D perhaps TRBD1 (6 bases). CDR1 and CDR2 (germline): SGHTA, FQGNSA. V shed 3 bases and J shed 1 base, with 13 bases lying between them. The CDR3 has 15 residues. The CDR3 nucleotides read TGTGCCAGCAGCTTGACGCCTGGGACATCCTACGAGCAGTACTTC. Translating it yields CASSLTPGTSYEQYF.

The CDR3 DNA follows: TGTGCCAGCAGCTTGACAGGGGTCGGCAATCAGCCCCAGCATTTT. Amino acids: CASSLTGVGNQPQHF. The rearrangement uses TRBV5-6 and TRBJ1-5, with 7 bases fitting TRBD1. Germline V CDR1 and CDR2: SGHDT, YYEEEE. V gave up 1 base and J gave up 2 bases; unmatched junction bases: 3. The CDR3 covers 15 residues.

The chain is built from TRBV4-2 and TRBJ2-7; 10 bases align to TRBD2. The V gene end was trimmed by 4 bases and the J gene end by 4 bases; junction bases not matched to a gene: 4. Germline lookup yields CDR1 LGHNA and CDR2 YNFKEQ. CDR3 length: 14 amino acids. The CDR3 spells CASSLGLAEYEQYF. The DNA of the CDR3 is TGTGCCAGCAGCCTCGGACTAGCGGAGTACGAGCAGTACTTC.

Details on this clone: The identical CDR3 is also encoded by other nucleotide sequences in the sample. Here the CDR3 reads CASSQGGRASYEQYF. The CDR3 bases are TGTGCCAGCAGCCAAGGAGGCAGGGCCTCCTACGAGCAGTACTTC. The genes are TRBV3-1 (or the pseudogene TRBV3-2) and TRBJ2-7, with D possibly TRBD1 on 5 matching bases. The CDR3 spans 15 residues. The germline V gene has CDR1 LGHDT and CDR2 YNNKEL (reference sequence). The germline V and J ends were trimmed by 1 base and 0 bases, with 10 bases remaining between them.

The chain links TRBV19 to TRBJ2-1; 8 bases are shared with TRBD2. CDR3 length equals 14 residues. Germline-derived CDR1 and CDR2 are LNHDA and SQIVND (reference sequence). The V segment lost 0 bases and the J segment 9 bases; nucleotides outside the gene matches: 4. The CDR3 here is CASSIEAGVGEQFF. DNA of the CDR3: TGTGCCAGTAGTATAGAAGCGGGAGTCGGTGAGCAGTTCTTC.

The genes are TRBV7-2 and TRBJ2-7; unclear D gene. The germline gives CDR1 SGHTA, CDR2 FQGNSA. The CDR3 spans 14 residues. The V gene lost 5 bases and the J gene lost 0 bases, with 11 bases spanning the gap. The chain's CDR3 is CASSPSRSSYEQYF. The CDR3 DNA reads as TGTGCCAGCAGCCCGAGTAGGAGCTCCTACGAGCAGTACTTC.

The rearrangement uses TRBV3-1 (or the pseudogene TRBV3-2) and TRBJ2-1; 8 bases agree with TRBD2. CDR1 and CDR2 (germline): LGHDT, YNNKEL (reference sequence). J was trimmed by 4 bases and V by 1 base; bases with no gene match: 9. The CDR3 extends over 17 amino acids. CDR3 bases: TGTGCCAGCAGCCAAGGATATGGAGTAGCGGGGTACAATGAGCAGTTCTTC. This sequence encodes CASSQGYGVAGYNEQFF.

V usage is TRBV7-6 and J usage is TRBJ2-5; 14 bases fit TRBD2. CDR1 is SGHVS, CDR2 FNYEAQ, per germline. The J segment lost 5 bases and the V segment lost 3 bases, leaving 2 bases of the junction unmatched. CDR3 length equals 15 residues. CDR3 DNA sequence: TGTGCCAGCAGCTTGGGACTAGCGGGAGTTGAGACCCAGTACTTC. This encodes CASSLGLAGVETQYF.

The genes are TRBV24-1 and TRBJ2-1; TRBD1 matches 11 bases. J lost 4 bases, V lost 1 base, and 5 bases had no gene match. The CDR3 loop spans 17 amino acids. Germline V gene sequence: CDR1 KGHDR, CDR2 SFDVKD. CDR3 DNA sequence: TGTGCCACCAGTGATTTAGGGACAGGGGGAGGTTACAATGAGCAGTTCTTC. It yields the protein CATSDLGTGGGYNEQFF.

The chain combines TRBV10-3 with TRBJ2-7, with 8 nucleotides matching TRBD1. The CDR3 consists of 17 residues. The V and J ends lost 4 bases and 3 bases, in that order; junction bases with no gene match: 14. Per the germline V gene, CDR1 is ENHRY and CDR2 is SYGVKD. CDR3 protein: CAISVGQGAPSGYEQYF. The CDR3 nucleotides read TGTGCCATCAGTGTGGGGCAGGGGGCCCCCTCCGGCTACGAGCAGTACTTC.

This sequence joins TRBV5-1 and TRBJ1-5; the D is unclear. This CDR3 is built from 16 residues. In germline, CDR1 is SGHRS, CDR2 YFSETQ. Trimming left V 1 base short and J 11 bases short, with 22 bases between. CDR3 in DNA: TGCGCCAGCAGCTTGAGGTGGAGGCCCGACGTGATGTCCCAGCATTTT. It yields the protein CASSLRWRPDVMSQHF.

This clone was seen a few times. The chain employs TRBV25-1 and TRBJ2-1, with D possibly being TRBD2 (5 bases). V gave up 7 bases and J gave up 5 bases, with 18 bases separating them. The CDR3 has 15 amino acids. Germline-derived CDR1 and CDR2 are MGHDK and SYGVNS. CDR3 residues: CASKRAGPPHNEQFF. As DNA, the CDR3 is TGTGCCAGCAAAAGGGCGGGCCCGCCTCACAATGAGCAGTTCTTC.

The chain links TRBV7-2 to TRBJ2-1; D perhaps matches TRBD2 (6 bases). Trimming stripped 0 bases from V and 8 bases from J, with 14 bases between. Germline CDR1 SGHTA, CDR2 FQGNSA. The CDR3 loop spans 15 amino acids. CDR3 sequence reads: CASSLALAQRDEQFF. CDR3 sequence (DNA): TGTGCCAGCAGCTTAGCTCTAGCGCAGAGGGATGAGCAGTTCTTC. Based on the CDR3 plus reference TRBV7-2 and TRBJ2-1, the full variable domain is GAGVSQSPSNKVTEKGKDVELRCDPISGHTALYWYRQSLGQGLEFLIYFQGNSAPDKSGLPSDRFSAERTGGSVSTLTIQRTQQEDSAVYLCASSLALAQRDEQFFGPGTRLTVL.

The V and J genes are TRBV3-1 (or the pseudogene TRBV3-2) and TRBJ2-7; D may be TRBD2 (5 bases). V lost 8 bases, J lost 4 bases, and 9 bases lay in between. This CDR3 contains 11 residues. The germline V gene has CDR1 LGHDT and CDR2 YNNKEL (reference sequence). CDR3: CASGLLYEQYF. The CDR3 DNA sequence: TGTGCCAGCGGACTCCTATACGAGCAGTACTTC.

The chain links TRBV6-5 to TRBJ2-7; 13 positions agree with TRBD2. Germline assignment: CDR1 MNHEY and CDR2 SVGAGI. Trimming cost V 5 bases and J 4 bases; bases outside gene matches: 2. The CDR3 runs to 14 residues. Here the CDR3 DNA reads TGTGCCAGCAGTAGGACTAGCGGGAGATACGAGCAGTACTTC. Protein: CASSRTSGRYEQYF.

The rearrangement links TRBV7-9 to TRBJ1-3, with a tentative D call TRBD1 (6 bases). V was clipped by 7 bases and J by 3 bases, with 19 bases between them. This CDR3 has 16 amino acids. The germline gives CDR1 SEHNR, CDR2 FQNEAQ (reference sequence). The CDR3 is CASNPLGGGSGNTIYF. CDR3 sequence (DNA): TGTGCCAGCAATCCCCTCGGGGGGGGCAGTGGAAACACCATATATTTT.

The CDR3 reads CASSLRRGSRSTGELFF. The CDR3 DNA sequence: TGTGCCAGCAGCTTAAGAAGGGGGAGTAGGAGCACCGGGGAGCTGTTTTTT. The V and J genes are TRBV11-3 and TRBJ2-2; D is perhaps TRBD1 (6 bases). The germline V gene has CDR1 SGHNT and CDR2 YENEEA. The CDR3 is made up of 17 amino acids. The germline V and J ends were trimmed by 2 bases and 4 bases, with 17 bases remaining between them. Supplemented by reference TRBV11-3 and TRBJ2-2, the full variable domain reads EAGVVQSPRYKIIEKKQPVAFWCNPISGHNTLYWYLQNLGQGPELLIRYENEEAVDDSQLPKDRFSAERLKGVDSTLKIQPAELGDSAVYLCASSLRRGSRSTGELFFGEGSRLTVL.

V gene TRBV7-3 combines with J gene TRBJ2-3, with D tentatively TRBD2 (5 bases). V was clipped by 2 bases and J by 6 bases, with 15 bases between them. This CDR3 has 15 amino acids. Germline CDR1 SGHTA, CDR2 FQGTGA. The CDR3 here is CASSLLAMQGDTQYF. The DNA for the CDR3 is TGTGCCAGCAGCTTACTAGCTATGCAAGGGGATACGCAGTATTTT.

The chain recombines TRBV2 with TRBJ1-3; possible D gene TRBD1, 6 bases. The CDR3 loop spans 14 amino acids. The germline V gene encodes CDR1 SNHLY and CDR2 FYNNEI. Deletions cut 7 bases from V and 5 bases from J, with 15 bases between. The CDR3 DNA follows: TGTGCCAGCAAACCTGGACAGCTTAGAAACACCATATATTTT. It codes for CASKPGQLRNTIYF.

This clone was detected a few times. The chain has TRBV7-3 and TRBJ1-5; 7 bases map to TRBD1. CDR1 is SGHTA and CDR2 is FQGTGA in the germline V gene. With V trimmed by 5 bases and J by 0 bases, 4 bases remained unmatched. This CDR3 region has 15 residues. CDR3 in amino acids: CASSPRDSSNQPQHF. In DNA form, the CDR3 reads TGTGCCAGCAGCCCGCGGGACAGTAGCAATCAGCCCCAGCATTTT.